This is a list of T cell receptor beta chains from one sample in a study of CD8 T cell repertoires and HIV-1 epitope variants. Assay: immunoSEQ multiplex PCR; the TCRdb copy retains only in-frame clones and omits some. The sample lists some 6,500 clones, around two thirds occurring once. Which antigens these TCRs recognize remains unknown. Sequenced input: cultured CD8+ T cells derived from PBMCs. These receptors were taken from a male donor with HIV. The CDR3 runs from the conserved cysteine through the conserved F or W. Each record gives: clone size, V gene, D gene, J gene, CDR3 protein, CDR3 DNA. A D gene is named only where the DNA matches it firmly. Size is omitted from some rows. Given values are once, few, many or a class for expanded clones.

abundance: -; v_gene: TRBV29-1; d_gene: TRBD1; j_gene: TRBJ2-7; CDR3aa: CSVDGQGGNYEQYF; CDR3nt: TGCAGCGTTGATGGACAGGGGGGCAACTACGAGCAGTACTTC
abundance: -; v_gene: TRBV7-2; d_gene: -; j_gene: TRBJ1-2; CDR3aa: CASSMGLGSYGYTF; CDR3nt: TGTGCCAGCAGCATGGGACTGGGATCCTATGGCTACACCTTC
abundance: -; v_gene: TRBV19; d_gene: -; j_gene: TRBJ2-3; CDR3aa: CASSILGGLTDTQYF; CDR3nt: TGTGCCAGTAGTATTTTAGGCGGGTTAACAGATACGCAGTATTTT
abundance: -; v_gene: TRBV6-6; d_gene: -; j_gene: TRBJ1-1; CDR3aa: CASSPDRIGTEAFF; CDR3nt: TGTGCCAGCAGCCCCGACAGGATCGGCACTGAAGCTTTCTTT
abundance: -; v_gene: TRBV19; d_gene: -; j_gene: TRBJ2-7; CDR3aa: CASSITAPGHDTYEQYF; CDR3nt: TGTGCCAGTAGTATAACCGCCCCGGGACACGATACCTACGAGCAGTACTTC
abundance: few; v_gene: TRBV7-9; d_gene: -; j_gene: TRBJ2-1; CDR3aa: CASSTTGYNEQFF; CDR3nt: TGTGCCAGCAGCACCACAGGTTACAATGAGCAGTTCTTC
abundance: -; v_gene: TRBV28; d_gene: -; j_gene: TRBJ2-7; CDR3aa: CASSTSGDGISYEQYF; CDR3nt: TGTGCCAGCAGTACCTCGGGGGACGGTATCTCCTACGAGCAGTACTTC
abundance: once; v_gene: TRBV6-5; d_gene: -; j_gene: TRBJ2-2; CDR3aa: CASSPYTGELFF; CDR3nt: TGTGCCAGCAGTCCCTACACCGGGGAGCTGTTTTTT
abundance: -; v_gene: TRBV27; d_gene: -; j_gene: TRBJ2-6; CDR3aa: CATQSTTTANSGANVLTF; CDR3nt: TGTGCCACCCAATCCACAACTACTGCGAACTCTGGGGCCAACGTCCTGACTTTC
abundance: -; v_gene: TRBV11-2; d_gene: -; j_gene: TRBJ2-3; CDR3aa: CASSPGIQAGRTDTQYF; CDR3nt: TGTGCCAGCAGCCCAGGCATACAAGCGGGCCGCACAGATACGCAGTATTTT
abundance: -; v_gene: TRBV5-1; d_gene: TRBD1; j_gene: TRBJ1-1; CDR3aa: CASSLVPGGMNTEAFF; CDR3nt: TGCGCCAGCAGCTTGGTACCAGGGGGCATGAACACTGAAGCTTTCTTT
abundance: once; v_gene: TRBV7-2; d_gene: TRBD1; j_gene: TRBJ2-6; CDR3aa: CASSLMYPGQGTGANVLTF; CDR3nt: TGTGCCAGCAGCCTTATGTACCCGGGACAGGGGACTGGGGCCAACGTCCTGACTTTC
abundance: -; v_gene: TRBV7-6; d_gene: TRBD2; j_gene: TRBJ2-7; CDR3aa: CASSPGSGGFYEQYF; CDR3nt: TGTGCCAGCAGCCCTGGTAGCGGGGGTTTCTACGAGCAGTACTTC
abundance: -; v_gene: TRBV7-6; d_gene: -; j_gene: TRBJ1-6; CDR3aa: CASSLAQGYNSPLHF; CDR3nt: TGTGCCAGCAGCTTAGCACAGGGCTATAATTCACCCCTCCACTTT
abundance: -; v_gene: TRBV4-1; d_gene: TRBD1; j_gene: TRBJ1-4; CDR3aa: CASSLGQGREKLFF; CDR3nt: TGCGCCAGCAGCCTGGGACAGGGACGGGAAAAACTGTTTTTT
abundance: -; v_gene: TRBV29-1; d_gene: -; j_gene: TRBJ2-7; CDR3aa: CSVQGSYEQYF; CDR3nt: TGCAGCGTTCAGGGATCCTACGAGCAGTACTTC
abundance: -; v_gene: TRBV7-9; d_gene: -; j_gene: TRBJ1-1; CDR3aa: CASSFQTGLTEAFF; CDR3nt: TGTGCCAGCAGCTTCCAAACAGGGCTAACTGAAGCTTTCTTT
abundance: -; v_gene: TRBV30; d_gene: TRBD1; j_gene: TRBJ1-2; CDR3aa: CAPHEGQGICGYTF; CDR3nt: TGTGCCCCACATGAGGGACAGGGGATCTGTGGCTACACCTTC
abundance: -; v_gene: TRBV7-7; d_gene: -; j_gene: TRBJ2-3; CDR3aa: CASSLEGSTDTQYF; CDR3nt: TGTGCTAGCAGCTTGGAGGGGTCCACAGATACGCAGTATTTT
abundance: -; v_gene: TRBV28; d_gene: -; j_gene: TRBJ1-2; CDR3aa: CASSFPDGNYGYTF; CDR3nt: TGTGCCAGCAGTTTCCCCGATGGTAACTATGGCTACACCTTC